A single sample gave rise to the 3 T cell receptor beta chains below, sequenced in a study of CD8 T cells in Susac syndrome. cDNA came from roughly 0.53 to 1 ug RNA primed by random hexamers. TCRdb re-analysed the immunoSEQ multiplex PCR reads in MiXCR, keeping a single row per CDR3 protein. The table has 180,000 or so distinct CDR3 sequences, just under 95% seen once. The specimen was CD4+ T cells from PBMCs. These receptors were taken from a human donor with Susac syndrome.

J is TRBJ2-7 and V is TRBV20-1; 8 nucleotides match TRBD2. In germline, CDR1 is DFQATT, CDR2 SNEGSKA (reference sequence). The CDR3 consists of 15 residues. Trimming removed 2 bases from V and 3 bases from J; junction bases left unmatched: 9. The CDR3 loop is CSARPTRLANYEQYF. The CDR3 region has the DNA TGCAGTGCTAGACCGACAAGACTAGCGAACTACGAGCAGTACTTC.

The chain couples TRBV9 to TRBJ2-7; the match to TRBD2 covers 8 bases. V shed 0 bases, J shed 0 bases, and the junction held 2 bases outside the gene matches. There are 15 residues in the CDR3. Germline values: CDR1 SGDLS, CDR2 YYNGEE. In DNA, the CDR3 is TGTGCCAGCAGCGTAGAAGCGGGAGACTCCTACGAGCAGTACTTC. Encoded protein: CASSVEAGDSYEQYF.

The chain combines TRBV20-1 with TRBJ1-5; the D is unclear. The length of the CDR3 is 13 residues. Germline lookup yields CDR1 DFQATT and CDR2 SNEGSKA (reference sequence). Deletions cut 3 bases from V and 4 bases from J, with 10 bases between. CDR3 nucleotide sequence: TGCAGTGCTAGCCTGGACCTAAATCAGCCCCAGCATTTT. This translates into CSASLDLNQPQHF.